The T cell receptor (beta chain) under discussion was sequenced for a study of regulatory T cells in long-lasting Graves disease. Study-level information: Antithyroid drugs had been taken under 3 months by newly diagnosed Graves' patients.

General observations from the study: Persistent Graves' patients had lower TCR diversity than newly diagnosed ones. A greater number of public clonotypes (around 2,700) was shared by persistent patients than by new patients (about 990). Favored usage of TRBV28, TRBJ1-2 and TRBJ2-5 was recorded in persistent disease.

The time point is: newly diagnosed GD, antithyroid drugs for less than 3 months. Scientists built the TCR library using RNA that was extracted from PBMCs. Assembly of TCR beta libraries relied on iRepertoire HTBI primers together with Arm-PCR of CDR3 regions. Each CDR3 protein gets one entry after TCRdb re-called the multiplex PCR reads with MiXCR. This sample has roughly 380,000 distinct CDR3 sequences, with about 16% found just once. This CDR3 spans 15 amino acids. Unmatched junction bases numbered 6, after V lost 2 bases and J lost 8 bases. From germline, CDR1 is MGHRA and CDR2 YSYEKL. For this clonotype: Its antigen is unidentified.

The genes are TRBV4-1 and TRBJ1-4, with 9 bases aligning to TRBD1. Source: peripheral blood mononuclear cells (PBMCs), taken at new diagnosis, from a patient treated with antithyroid drugs. The receptor's source is a female donor with Graves disease. CDR3 protein: CASSQSGTGKEKLFF. CDR3 bases: TGCGCCAGCAGCCAATCCGGGACAGGGAAAGAAAAACTGTTTTTT.